These T cell receptor beta chains were read from a single sample in a study of Ad26.COV2.S vaccination and SARS-CoV-2 variants. The method was immunoSEQ multiplex PCR; TCRdb's version includes in-frame clones alone and lacks a portion of them. The repertoire holds more than 400,000 clones, with roughly 88% as singletons. Sequencing was performed on peripheral blood, taken in a trial of Ad26.COV2.S vaccine versus placebo. The receptor set was obtained from a person aged 18-60 years who received the Ad26.COV2.S COVID-19 vaccine or a placebo. The conserved cysteine and the conserved F or W are not part of the CDR3 here.

V,CDR3
TRBV21-1,ASSKSRGKYIGELF
TRBV24-1,ATRGRDYGYT
TRBV2,ASPTGEKQY
TRBV7-3,ASSPQGNTGELF
TRBV7-2,ASSRAGLINEQF
TRBV24-1,ATSEDSNQPQH
TRBV27,ASLGTSGIGYEQY
TRBV3-1/TRBV3-2,ASSPGTNPRPNTEAF
TRBV6-5,ASRQGVGYEQY
TRBV11-2,ASSSPGQGLDYEQY
TRBV19,ASSTGTRPWYEQY
TRBV6-2/TRBV6-3,ASSYTAVRGGNTEAF
TRBV7-3,ASSPGTSEWFYNEQF
TRBV30,AWSVGTRSTDTQY
TRBV28,ASSLYPPRGKELDTQY
TRBV27,ASSDRPSAYNEQF
TRBV27,ASSPYWTSGDQY
TRBV7-9,ASSLYWLNTEAF
TRBV28,ASSFRATGKLGETQY
TRBV2,ASSEDMGRTQY
TRBV6-5,ASSYKSEAF
TRBV6-4,ASSDEAGDNEQF
TRBV5-1,ASSLGGGGGNQPQH
TRBV5-5,ASSLDPLAGGVV
TRBV19,ASSQGQLVSGANVLT
TRBV6-5,ASSYSGTAMNTEAF
TRBV19,ASTKGQSEETQY
TRBV6-2/TRBV6-3,ASSPLELAGHGEQF
TRBV5-1,ASRPIQLADEQF
TRBV7-3,ASSLLPGSKPYEQY
TRBV6-2/TRBV6-3,ASSYSRRQPQH
TRBV3-1/TRBV3-2,ASSQVPTGQIEQY
TRBV12-3/TRBV12-4,ASSAVTDTQY
TRBV27,ASSPGQGGNEQY
TRBV12-3/TRBV12-4,ASSPPGVYGYT
TRBV7-8,ASSSGDLGANEKLF
TRBV2,ASSPGQGVGSYEQY
TRBV6-2/TRBV6-3,ASSFDIRDRGGTDTQY
TRBV27,ASSPWTGGTNEQF
TRBV28,ASRTGGLQPQH
TRBV5-8,ASTRRSSYNEQF
TRBV28,ASRTDRAQETQY